This T cell receptor beta chain was sequenced for a study of breast tumors, draining lymph nodes, adjacent tissues. The CDR3 contains 17 residues. Deletions cut 4 bases from V and 1 base from J, with 17 bases between. Germline-derived CDR1 and CDR2 are SGDLS and YYNGEE. Samples came from axillary lymph nodes draining the breast cancer. TCRdb independently ran MiXCR on the multiplex PCR reads; one entry per CDR3 protein. The sample has roughly 80,000 distinct CDR3 sequences; around 20% are singletons. This clonotype was picked up many times. The clonotype originates from a female donor with breast cancer. Some clones in this sample may be carry-over from other donors' samples. The gene calls are TRBV9 and TRBJ2-2, with a weak D call TRBD1 (5 bases). Sequencing used axillary lymph node tissue. CDR3 region: CASSRSMGRMNTGELFF. DNA for the CDR3: TGTGCCAGCAGCCGCTCGATGGGGCGGATGAACACCGGGGAGCTGTTTTTT.